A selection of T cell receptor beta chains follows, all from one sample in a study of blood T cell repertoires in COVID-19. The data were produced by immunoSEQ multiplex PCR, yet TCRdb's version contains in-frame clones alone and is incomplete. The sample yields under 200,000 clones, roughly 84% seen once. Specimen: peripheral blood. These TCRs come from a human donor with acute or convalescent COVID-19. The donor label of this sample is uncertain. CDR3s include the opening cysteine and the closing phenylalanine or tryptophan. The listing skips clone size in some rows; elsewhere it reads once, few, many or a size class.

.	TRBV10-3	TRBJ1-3	CAITGDRGNTIYF
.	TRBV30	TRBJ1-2	CAWSPADGNGYTF
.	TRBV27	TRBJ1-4	CASSGSTGRGEKLFF
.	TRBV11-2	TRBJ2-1	CASSFSSSGDFYNEQFF
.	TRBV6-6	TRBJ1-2	CASSYEGRGYTF
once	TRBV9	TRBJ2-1	CASSSRLDSYNEQFF
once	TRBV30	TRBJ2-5	CAWSVHQTGAETQYF
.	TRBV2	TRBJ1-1	CASSDRTGGGTEAFF
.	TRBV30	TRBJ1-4	CAWALGGAREKLFF
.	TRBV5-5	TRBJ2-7	CASSFSGEYEQYF
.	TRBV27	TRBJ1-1	CASSPAEGNTEAFF
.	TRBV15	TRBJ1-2	CATSRVVGAYYGYTF
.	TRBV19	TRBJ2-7	CASSIEAGSYEQYF
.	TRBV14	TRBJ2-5	CASSQVGGGLQETQYF
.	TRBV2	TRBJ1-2	CASSEDRGGYTF
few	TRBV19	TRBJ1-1	CASSISWGRVSEAFF
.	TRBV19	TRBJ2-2	CASSIGQGRGNTGELFF
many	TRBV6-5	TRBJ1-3	CASTRTGGAGNTIYF
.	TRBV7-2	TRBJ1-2	CASSGGWWGYTF
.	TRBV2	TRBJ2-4	CASTLTGSSKNIQYF
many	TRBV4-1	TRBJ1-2	CASSQTFVVYGYTF
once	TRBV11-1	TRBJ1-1	CASSLVEGAGAEAFF
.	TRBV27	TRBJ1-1	CASSFGRTEAFF
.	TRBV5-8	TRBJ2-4	CASSLAGGALAKNIQYF
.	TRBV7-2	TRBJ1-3	CASSLGGQGENTIYF
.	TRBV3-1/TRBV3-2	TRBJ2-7	CASSFDSYEQYF
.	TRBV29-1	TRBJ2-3	CSGISGSTSTDTQYF
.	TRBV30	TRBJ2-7	CAWGREESSYEQYF
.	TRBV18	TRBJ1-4	CASSPGGTNEKLFF
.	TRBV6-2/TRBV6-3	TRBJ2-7	CASSYFGLAGGNYEQYF
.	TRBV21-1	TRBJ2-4	CASSNVAVKNIQYF
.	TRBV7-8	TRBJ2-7	CASSSLGGLAGARHEQYF
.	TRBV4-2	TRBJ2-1	CASTRIAGGIGSNEQFF
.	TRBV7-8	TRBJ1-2	CASSERFHGYTF
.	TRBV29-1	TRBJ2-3	CSGRQDPDTQYF
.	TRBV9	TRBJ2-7	CASSVALGGAPYEQYF
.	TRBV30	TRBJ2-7	CAWSVLSEQYF
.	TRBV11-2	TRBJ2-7	CASSLGTGSSYEQYF
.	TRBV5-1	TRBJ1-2	CASIIQGTGEKGAVCYTF
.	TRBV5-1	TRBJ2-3	CASSATGRFSTDTQYF
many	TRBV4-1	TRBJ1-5	CASSQGALLSNQPQHF
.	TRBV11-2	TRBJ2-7	CASSFRTGGGKGEQYF
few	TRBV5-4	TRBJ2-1	CASSLFGQARGNEQFF
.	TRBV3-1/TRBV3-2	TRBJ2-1	CASSQDISGQGNNEQFF
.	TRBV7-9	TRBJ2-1	CASSPQGLYNEQFF
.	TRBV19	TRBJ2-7	CASSIIADTYEQYF
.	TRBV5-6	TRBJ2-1	CASSLGGVAEQFF
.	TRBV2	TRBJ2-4	CASTRDEDIQYF
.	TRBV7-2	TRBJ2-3	CASSPRTLGTDTQYF
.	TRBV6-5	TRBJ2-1	CASSSDSRGEQFF
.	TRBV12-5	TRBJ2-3	CASGLERGSGTDTQYF
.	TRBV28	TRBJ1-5	CASSLGGIYSNQPQHF
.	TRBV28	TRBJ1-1	CATIRDRGAAEAFF
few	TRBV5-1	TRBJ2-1	CASSLGLAANEQFF
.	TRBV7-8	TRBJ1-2	CASNLGVQGMSYGYTF
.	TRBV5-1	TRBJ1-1	CASRDDSRTEAFF
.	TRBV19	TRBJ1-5	CASSIGTAAQPQHF
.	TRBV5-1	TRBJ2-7	CASSLVGGSSYEQYF
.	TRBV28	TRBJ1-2	CASSTGQGPLGGYTF
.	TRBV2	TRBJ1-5	CASSEGGQEDQPQHF